These 22 T cell receptor beta chains share one sample of origin, sequenced in a study of blood T cell repertoires in COVID-19. Sequencing was performed with immunoSEQ multiplex PCR; in TCRdb, only in-frame clones are kept and a portion is missing. The sample has approximately 46,000 clones, roughly nine tenths seen once; the top ten hold about 14%. What was sequenced was peripheral blood. These receptors were obtained from a man aged 70-80 years with active COVID-19.

The J gene is TRBJ2-3, the V gene TRBV7-9, with 10 bases fitting TRBD2. Germline values: CDR1 SEHNR, CDR2 FQNEAQ (reference sequence). Trimming removed 5 bases from V and 4 bases from J; junction bases left unmatched: 6. The CDR3 contains 15 residues. CDR3 in amino acids: CASSPRAGGPDTQYF. As DNA, the CDR3 is TGTGCCAGCAGCCCCAGAGCGGGGGGGCCAGATACGCAGTATTTT.

This rearrangement joins TRBV18 to TRBJ1-1; D call uncertain. Germline CDR1 reads KGHSH; CDR2 reads LQKENI. Trimming pared 1 base from V and 4 bases from J, leaving 7 bases between. This CDR3 has 13 amino acids. CDR3 protein: CASSPLSSTEAFF. In DNA, the CDR3 is TGTGCCAGCTCACCACTGAGTTCCACTGAAGCTTTCTTT.

V usage is TRBV5-4 and J usage is TRBJ2-5; TRBD2 agrees at 10 bases. This CDR3 has 16 residues. CDR1 is SGHNT, CDR2 YYREEE, per germline (reference sequence). V gave up 0 bases and J gave up 8 bases; unmatched junction bases: 10. CDR3 protein: CASSLVSGGQGGTQYF. DNA of the CDR3: TGTGCCAGCAGCTTGGTTAGCGGGGGGCAAGGGGGAACCCAGTACTTC.

The table lists this clone with a count of one. V is TRBV19 and J is TRBJ1-1; 7 bases fit TRBD1. CDR3 size: 12 residues. Trimming took 8 bases from V and 5 from J; bases not matched to a gene: 5. The germline gives CDR1 LNHDA, CDR2 SQIVND (reference sequence). This chain's CDR3 is CASVTGKTEAFF. The CDR3 coding sequence is TGTGCCAGTGTGACAGGGAAGACTGAAGCTTTCTTT.

The chain has TRBV7-9 and TRBJ1-2; no reliable D call. Germline V lookup: CDR1 SEHNR, CDR2 FQNEAQ (reference sequence). V lost 5 bases, J lost 6 bases, and 19 bases lay in between. This CDR3 comprises 15 residues. The CDR3 protein is CASSPGGSPMNGYTF. The CDR3 DNA sequence: TGTGCCAGCAGCCCCGGCGGGAGTCCTATGAATGGCTACACCTTC.

The J gene is TRBJ1-3, the V gene TRBV6-5; TRBD1 might be the D (5 bases). Germline V gene data show CDR1 as MNHEY and CDR2 as SVGAGI. Trimming cost V 4 bases and J 1 base, with 8 bases left between them. The CDR3 length is 14 residues. For the CDR3, the DNA is TGTGCCAGCAGTTCCGGGGGTTCTGGAAACACCATATATTTT. Its translation is CASSSGGSGNTIYF.

V usage is TRBV6-6 and J usage is TRBJ1-1; 10 nucleotides line up with TRBD1. The ends lost 6 bases at V and 0 bases at J; junction bases unmatched: 7. Germline CDR1 reads MNHNY; CDR2 reads SVGAGI (reference sequence). The CDR3 has 16 residues. The CDR3 loop is CASSPGTGVMNTEAFF. DNA of the CDR3: TGTGCCAGCAGCCCCGGGACAGGGGTTATGAACACTGAAGCTTTCTTT.

V and J are TRBV7-2 and TRBJ2-5; TRBD1 aligns across 8 bases. Trimming cost V 5 bases and J 4 bases; bases outside gene matches: 9. Germline-derived CDR1 and CDR2 are SGHTA and FQGNSA. The CDR3 is 15 residues long. CDR3 amino acids: CASSTQSTGAETQYF. Written as DNA, the CDR3 is TGTGCCAGCAGCACCCAATCGACAGGGGCAGAGACCCAGTACTTC.

The gene calls are TRBV19 and TRBJ2-5; TRBD2 matches at 7 bases. The ends lost 4 bases at V and 4 bases at J; junction bases unmatched: 9. This CDR3 is built from 15 residues. Germline V gene lookup returns CDR1 LNHDA and CDR2 SQIVND (reference sequence). This chain's CDR3 is CASSSSGEGGETQYF. Written as DNA, the CDR3 is TGTGCCAGTAGTAGTTCGGGGGAGGGAGGAGAGACCCAGTACTTC.

The chain employs TRBV5-1 and TRBJ2-1; 9 bases fit TRBD1. The trim removed 4 bases at V and 14 bases at J, leaving 4 bases unmatched. The CDR3 has 11 residues. Germline V gene lookup returns CDR1 SGHRS and CDR2 YFSETQ. The CDR3 loop reads CASSSDRGKFF. The CDR3 DNA is TGCGCCAGCAGCAGTGACAGGGGGAAGTTCTTC.

The chain recombines TRBV5-1 with TRBJ1-6; no definite D call. The CDR3 is 18 amino acids. V was cut by 0 bases and J by 0 bases, with 13 bases left in between. CDR1 and CDR2 from the germline V gene are SGHRS and YFSETQ. DNA of the CDR3: TGCGCCAGCAGCTTGGTTGGCATCGTAAGCTCCTATAATTCACCCCTCCACTTT. It is translated as CASSLVGIVSSYNSPLHF.

This clone was found once. The rearrangement links TRBV3-1 (or the pseudogene TRBV3-2) to TRBJ1-1, with 11 bases aligning to TRBD1. There are 15 residues in the CDR3. After removal of 5 bases from V and 7 bases from J, the junction contained 9 bases not matched to a gene. Per germline, CDR1 LGHDT and CDR2 YNNKEL (reference sequence). CDR3 nucleotide sequence: TGTGCCAGCAGCGACTTGGGACAGGGGGTGGGTGAAGCTTTCTTT. Protein sequence: CASSDLGQGVGEAFF.

The genes are TRBV28 and TRBJ2-2, with 7 bases that match TRBD1. Germline CDR1 MDHEN, CDR2 SYDVKM. This CDR3 spans 18 amino acids. J lost 3 bases, V lost 5 bases, and 15 bases had no gene match. Here the CDR3 reads CASSPHRADRAYTGELFF. CDR3 DNA sequence: TGTGCCAGCAGTCCCCACCGGGCCGACAGGGCCTACACCGGGGAGCTGTTTTTT.

V usage is TRBV7-2 and J usage is TRBJ1-6, with 7 bases matching TRBD1. V trimming: 7 bases; J trimming: 8 bases; junction bases outside the gene matches: 11. Germline CDR1 SGHTA, CDR2 FQGNSA. CDR3 length equals 15 residues. The CDR3 region is CASTHGTVADSPLHF. The DNA for the CDR3 is TGTGCCAGCACTCATGGGACAGTTGCGGATTCACCCCTCCACTTT. Variable domain in full (rest from reference TRBV7-2 and TRBJ1-6): GAGVSQSPSNKVTEKGKDVELRCDPISGHTALYWYRQSLGQGLEFLIYFQGNSAPDKSGLPSDRFSAERTGGSVSTLTIQRTQQEDSAVYLCASTHGTVADSPLHFGNGTRLTVT.

The gene calls are TRBV27 and TRBJ2-3; 9 positions match TRBD1. The V gene end was trimmed by 0 bases and the J gene end by 14 bases; junction bases not matched to a gene: 9. The CDR3 loop spans 14 amino acids. Germline V gives CDR1 MNHEY, CDR2 SMNVEV (reference sequence). The CDR3, as DNA: TGTGCCAGCAGTTTATCGCACCCGGGACAGGGTCGGTATTTT. Residues: CASSLSHPGQGRYF.

The chain couples TRBV11-3 to TRBJ2-2; a weak D match, TRBD1 (6 bases). Trimming took off 5 bases at V and 4 bases at J, with 23 bases between the two ends. Per the germline V gene, CDR1 is SGHNT and CDR2 is YENEEA. The CDR3 covers 18 residues. DNA for the CDR3: TGTGCCAGCAGCCAAACCTCCTCTTCGGGACAACTCACCGGGGAGCTGTTTTTT. This gives the protein CASSQTSSSGQLTGELFF.

The J gene is TRBJ2-1, the V gene TRBV6-5, with 11 nucleotides matching TRBD2. This CDR3 spans 15 amino acids. Germline V gene sequence: CDR1 MNHEY, CDR2 SVGAGI. V shed 5 bases and J 7 bases; nucleotides not matched to a gene: 7. The CDR3 sequence: CASSRTSGGSNEQFF. In DNA form, the CDR3 reads TGTGCCAGCAGTCGTACTAGCGGGGGCTCTAATGAGCAGTTCTTC.

This clone appeared a few times. This chain links TRBV6-2 or TRBV6-3 with TRBJ1-2; D is perhaps TRBD1 (6 bases). CDR1 and CDR2 from the germline V gene are MNHEY and SVGEGT. This CDR3 region has 15 residues. Trimming cost V 2 bases and J 8 bases, with 18 bases left between them. The CDR3 loop is CASSYIPARGWGYTF. The CDR3 coding sequence is TGTGCCAGCAGTTACATCCCAGCCAGGGGTTGGGGCTACACCTTC.

This chain connects TRBV11-2 to TRBJ2-3, with D maybe TRBD1 (6 bases). The V and J ends lost 0 bases and 8 bases respectively, with 15 bases between them. Germline-derived CDR1 and CDR2 are SGHAT and FQNNGV. The CDR3 extends over 15 amino acids. In DNA, the CDR3 is TGTGCCAGCAGCTTAGATCCCTCACAGGGAGTTACGCAGTATTTT. Protein sequence: CASSLDPSQGVTQYF.

The CDR3, as DNA: TGTGCCAGCAGCTTAGGCGGGGCAAGCTCCTACGAGCAGTACTTC. It encodes CASSLGGASSYEQYF. The rearrangement uses TRBV7-2 and TRBJ2-7; D is perhaps TRBD2 (6 bases). Germline CDR1 is SGHTA and CDR2 is FQGNSA. The germline V and J ends were trimmed by 1 base and 0 bases, with 10 bases remaining between them. There are 15 residues in the CDR3. Filled out from reference TRBV7-2 and TRBJ2-7, the complete variable domain reads GAGVSQSPSNKVTEKGKDVELRCDPISGHTALYWYRQSLGQGLEFLIYFQGNSAPDKSGLPSDRFSAERTGGSVSTLTIQRTQQEDSAVYLCASSLGGASSYEQYFGPGTRLTVT.

The rearrangement joins TRBV6-5 to TRBJ2-2, with D possibly matching TRBD2 (5 bases). The CDR3 covers 13 residues. Germline CDR1 and CDR2: MNHEY and SVGAGI. Trimming pared 7 bases from V and 15 bases from J, leaving 21 bases between. CDR3 loop: CASTMRGLQALFF. CDR3 DNA sequence: TGTGCCAGCACCATGAGAGGACTCCAGGCGTTGTTTTTT.

This rearrangement joins TRBV7-2 to TRBJ1-3; D might be TRBD1 (6 bases). Trimming shortened V by 0 bases and J by 6 bases, and 9 bases separated the two germline ends. Germline V lookup: CDR1 SGHTA, CDR2 FQGNSA. The CDR3 is 14 residues long. The CDR3 here is CASSLASGENTIYF. The CDR3 bases are TGTGCCAGCAGCTTAGCTTCAGGGGAAAACACCATATATTTT.